This T cell receptor (beta chain) was recorded in a study of memory CD4+ T cells and cytomegalovirus serostatus. Looking at the study overall: This sample comes from healthy Belgian adults, 9 CMV seropositive, 24 seronegative. Notes on the study in general: CD4+ memory repertoires contained about 40% of the 164 reported CMV TCRbeta sequences. Suggested: most of the CMV-linked TCR signature lies in CD4+ memory cells.

On this clone: Its specificity is not known.

Trimming cost V 6 bases and J 4 bases, with 20 bases left between them. There are 15 residues in the CDR3. CDR1 and CDR2 (germline): SGHKS, YYEKEE (reference sequence). Single viable CD3+CD4+CD8-CD45RO+ cells were sorted as the memory CD4+ T cells. Total CD4+ T cells were enriched by CD4 positive selection. Clones were sequenced by immunoSEQ multiplex PCR, and TCRdb holds only the in-frame ones, with some missing. The sample has about 75,000 clones, just under 80% seen once. This chain uses TRBV5-5 with TRBJ2-7; the D call may be TRBD1 or TRBD2 (5 bases each). This receptor was obtained from an adult in good health and CMV-seropositive. The sequenced sample was memory CD4+ T cells from blood. The CDR3 sequence is CASTLLTGPSYEQYF. Written as DNA, the CDR3 is TGTGCCAGCACCCTACTGACGGGGCCTTCTTACGAGCAGTACTTC.